The clone carrying this TCR beta chain was counted many times. V lost 3 bases, J lost 2 bases, and 13 bases lay in between. This CDR3 contains 15 residues. The data belong to a study of human T cells and chemical hapten exposure. The time point here: patch test 2, 6 weeks after DPC sensitization. Treatment reported: therapeutic diphenylcyclopropenone sensitization with weekly scalp DPC. TCRdb reprocessed the RACE reads via MiXCR and lists one record per CDR3 protein. Of hundreds of thousands of distinct CDR3 sequences listed, about 6% are singletons. The specimen was whole blood, collected in connection with sensitization to the hapten diphenylcyclopropenone (DPC). This sequence originates from a woman between 18 and 30 years old with alopecia areata. Some clones in this sample may be carry-over from other donors' samples. The chain combines TRBV12-3 or TRBV12-4 with TRBJ1-2; no reliable D call. The CDR3 DNA reads as TGTGCCAGCAGTTTGGCCGGAACAGCCAACTATGGCTACACCTTC. Its translation: CASSLAGTANYGYTF.